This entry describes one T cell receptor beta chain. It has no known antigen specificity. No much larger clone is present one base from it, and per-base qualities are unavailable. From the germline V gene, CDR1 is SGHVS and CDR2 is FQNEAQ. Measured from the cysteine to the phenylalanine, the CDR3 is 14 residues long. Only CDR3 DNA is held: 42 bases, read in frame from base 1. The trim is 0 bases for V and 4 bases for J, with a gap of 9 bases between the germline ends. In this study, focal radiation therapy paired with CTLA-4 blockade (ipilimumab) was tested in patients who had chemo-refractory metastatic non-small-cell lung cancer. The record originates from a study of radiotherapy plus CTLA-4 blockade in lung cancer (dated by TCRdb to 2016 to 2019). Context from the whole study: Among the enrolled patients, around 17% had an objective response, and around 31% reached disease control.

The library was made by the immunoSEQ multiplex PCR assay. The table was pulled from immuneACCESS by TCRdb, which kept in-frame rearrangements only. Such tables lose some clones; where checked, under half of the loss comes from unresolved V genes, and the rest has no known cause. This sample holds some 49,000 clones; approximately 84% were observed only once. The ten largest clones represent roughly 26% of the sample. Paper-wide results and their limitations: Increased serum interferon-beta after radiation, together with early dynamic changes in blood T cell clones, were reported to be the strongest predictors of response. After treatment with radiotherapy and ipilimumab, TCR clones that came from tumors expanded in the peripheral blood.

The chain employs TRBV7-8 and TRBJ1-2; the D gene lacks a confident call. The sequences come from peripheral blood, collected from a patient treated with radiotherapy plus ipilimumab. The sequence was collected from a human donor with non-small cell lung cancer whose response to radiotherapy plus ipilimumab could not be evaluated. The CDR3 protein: CASSLALLSYGYTF. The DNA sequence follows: TGTGCCAGCAGCTTAGCGCTTCTATCCTATGGCTACACCTTC.